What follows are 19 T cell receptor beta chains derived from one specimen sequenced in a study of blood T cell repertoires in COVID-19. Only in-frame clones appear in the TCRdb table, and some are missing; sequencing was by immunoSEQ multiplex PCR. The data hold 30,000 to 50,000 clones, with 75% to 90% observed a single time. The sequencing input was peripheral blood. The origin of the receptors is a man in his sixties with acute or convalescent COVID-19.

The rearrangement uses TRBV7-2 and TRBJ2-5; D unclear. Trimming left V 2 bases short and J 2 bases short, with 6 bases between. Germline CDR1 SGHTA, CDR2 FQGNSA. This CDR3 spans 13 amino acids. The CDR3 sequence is CASSLYTQETQYF. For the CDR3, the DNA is TGTGCCAGCAGCTTATACACACAAGAGACCCAGTACTTC.

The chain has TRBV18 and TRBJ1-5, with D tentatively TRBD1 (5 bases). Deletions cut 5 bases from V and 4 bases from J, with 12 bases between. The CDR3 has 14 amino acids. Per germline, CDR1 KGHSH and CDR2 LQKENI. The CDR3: CASSAGHVNQPQHF. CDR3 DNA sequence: TGTGCCAGCTCAGCAGGGCATGTGAATCAGCCCCAGCATTTT.

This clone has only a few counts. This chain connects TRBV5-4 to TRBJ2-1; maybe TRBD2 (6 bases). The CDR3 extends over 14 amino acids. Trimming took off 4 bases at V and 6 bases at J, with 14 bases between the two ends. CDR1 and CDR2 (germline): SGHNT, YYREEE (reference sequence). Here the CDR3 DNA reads TGTGCCAGCAGCACGGGACTCGCCGGCAATGAGCAGTTCTTC. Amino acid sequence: CASSTGLAGNEQFF.

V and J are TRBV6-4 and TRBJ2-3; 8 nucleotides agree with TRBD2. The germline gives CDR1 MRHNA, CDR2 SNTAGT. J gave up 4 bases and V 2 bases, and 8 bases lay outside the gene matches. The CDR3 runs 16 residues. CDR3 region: CASSDGREGGADTQYF. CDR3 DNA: TGTGCCAGCAGTGACGGTCGGGAGGGGGGCGCAGATACGCAGTATTTT.

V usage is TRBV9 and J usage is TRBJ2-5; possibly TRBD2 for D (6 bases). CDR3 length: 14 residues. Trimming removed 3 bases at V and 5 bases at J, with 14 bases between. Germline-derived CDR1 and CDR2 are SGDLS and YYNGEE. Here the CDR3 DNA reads TGTGCCAGCAGCGCCCCGGGAGTAGAGGAGACCCAGTACTTC. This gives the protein CASSAPGVEETQYF.

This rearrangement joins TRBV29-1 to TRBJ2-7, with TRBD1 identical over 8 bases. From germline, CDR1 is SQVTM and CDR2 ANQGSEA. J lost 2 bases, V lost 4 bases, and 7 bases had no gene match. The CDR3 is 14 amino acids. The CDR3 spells CSVVRTGSTYEQYF. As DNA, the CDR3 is TGCAGCGTTGTTCGGACAGGGAGTACCTACGAGCAGTACTTC.

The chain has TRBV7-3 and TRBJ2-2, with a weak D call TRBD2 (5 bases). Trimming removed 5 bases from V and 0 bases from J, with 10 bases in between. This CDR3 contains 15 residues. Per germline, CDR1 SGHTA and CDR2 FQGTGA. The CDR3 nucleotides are TGTGCCAGCAGCCGAGGGTCTGCGAACACCGGGGAGCTGTTTTTT. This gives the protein CASSRGSANTGELFF.

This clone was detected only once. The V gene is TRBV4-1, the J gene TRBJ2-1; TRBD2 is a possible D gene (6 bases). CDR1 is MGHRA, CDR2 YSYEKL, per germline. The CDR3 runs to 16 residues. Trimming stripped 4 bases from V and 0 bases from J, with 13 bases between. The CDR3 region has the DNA TGCGCCAGCAGCCCCGGGACTCCGAGCTCCTACAATGAGCAGTTCTTC. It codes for CASSPGTPSSYNEQFF.

The CDR3, as DNA: TGTGCCAGCAGCGTCTCCGGGACAGGGGTGGGGAATCAGCCCCAGCATTTT. It specifies CASSVSGTGVGNQPQHF. This sequence joins TRBV7-8 and TRBJ1-5; TRBD1 matches 10 bases. The V gene's germline CDR1 is SGHVS and CDR2 FQNEAQ. The CDR3 has 17 amino acids. Trimming removed 5 bases from V and 4 bases from J; junction bases left unmatched: 11.

DNA of the CDR3: TGCGCCAGCAGCCAAGGGTTGGGGACAAGCACAGATACGCAGTATTTT. It encodes CASSQGLGTSTDTQYF. This chain links TRBV4-1 with TRBJ2-3, with D perhaps TRBD1 (6 bases). Trimming cost V 1 base and J 0 bases, with 11 bases left between them. There are 16 residues in the CDR3. Germline V gene lookup returns CDR1 MGHRA and CDR2 YSYEKL.

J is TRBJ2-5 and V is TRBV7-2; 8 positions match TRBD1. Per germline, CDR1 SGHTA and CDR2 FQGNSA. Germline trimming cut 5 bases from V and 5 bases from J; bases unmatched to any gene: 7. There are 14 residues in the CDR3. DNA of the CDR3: TGTGCCAGCAGCGCAGACAGGGGACAGGAGACCCAGTACTTC. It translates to CASSADRGQETQYF.

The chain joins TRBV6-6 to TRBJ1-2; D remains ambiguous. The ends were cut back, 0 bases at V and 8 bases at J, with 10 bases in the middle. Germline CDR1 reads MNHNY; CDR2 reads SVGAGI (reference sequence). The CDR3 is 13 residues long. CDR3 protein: CASSYSPLQGYTF. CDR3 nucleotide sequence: TGTGCCAGCAGTTACTCTCCCCTCCAGGGCTACACCTTC.

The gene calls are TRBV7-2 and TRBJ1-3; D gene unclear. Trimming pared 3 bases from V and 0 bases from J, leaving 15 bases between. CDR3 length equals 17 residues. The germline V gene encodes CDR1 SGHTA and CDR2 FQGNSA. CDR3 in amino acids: CASSLGGNPISGNTIYF. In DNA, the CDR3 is TGTGCCAGCAGCTTGGGAGGGAACCCCATCTCTGGAAACACCATATATTTT.

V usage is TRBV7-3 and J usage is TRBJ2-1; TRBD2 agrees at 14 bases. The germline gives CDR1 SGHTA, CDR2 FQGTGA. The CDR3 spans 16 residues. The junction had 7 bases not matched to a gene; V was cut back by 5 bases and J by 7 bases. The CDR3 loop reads CASSEPGTSGRNEQFF. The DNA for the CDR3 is TGTGCCAGCAGCGAACCGGGGACTAGCGGGAGAAATGAGCAGTTCTTC.

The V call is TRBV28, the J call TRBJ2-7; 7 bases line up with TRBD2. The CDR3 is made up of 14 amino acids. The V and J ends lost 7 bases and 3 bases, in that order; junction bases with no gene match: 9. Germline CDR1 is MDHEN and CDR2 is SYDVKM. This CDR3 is CASTWGGLNYEQYF. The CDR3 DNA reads TGTGCCAGCACCTGGGGGGGGTTAAACTACGAGCAGTACTTC.

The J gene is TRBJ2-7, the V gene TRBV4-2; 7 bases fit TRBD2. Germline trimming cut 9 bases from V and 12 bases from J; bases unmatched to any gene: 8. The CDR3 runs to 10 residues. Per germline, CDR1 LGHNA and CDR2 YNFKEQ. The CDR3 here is CARGAGEGYF. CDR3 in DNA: TGTGCCAGGGGCGCGGGAGAGGGGTACTTC.

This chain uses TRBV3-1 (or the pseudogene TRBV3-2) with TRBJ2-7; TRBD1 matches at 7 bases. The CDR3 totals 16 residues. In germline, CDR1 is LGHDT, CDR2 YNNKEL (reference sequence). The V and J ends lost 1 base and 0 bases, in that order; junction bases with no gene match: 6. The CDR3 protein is CASSQVDRAPSYEQYF. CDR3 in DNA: TGTGCCAGCAGCCAAGTCGACAGGGCCCCCTCCTACGAGCAGTACTTC.

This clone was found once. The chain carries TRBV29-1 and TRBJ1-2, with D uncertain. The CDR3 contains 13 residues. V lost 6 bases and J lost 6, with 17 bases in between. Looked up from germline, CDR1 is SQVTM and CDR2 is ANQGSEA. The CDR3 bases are TGCAGCGTCCGCAGGCCGGCTAAGGATGGCTACACCTTC. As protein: CSVRRPAKDGYTF.

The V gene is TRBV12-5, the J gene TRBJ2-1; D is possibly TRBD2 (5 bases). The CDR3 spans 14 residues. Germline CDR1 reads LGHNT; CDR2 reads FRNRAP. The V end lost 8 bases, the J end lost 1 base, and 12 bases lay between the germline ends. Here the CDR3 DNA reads TGTGCTAGTTTGGGAGCGAGGTCCTACAATGAGCAGTTCTTC. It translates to CASLGARSYNEQFF.